The entry below describes one TCR beta chain. The data belong to a study of T cells after yellow fever vaccination. Trimming removed 6 bases from V and 8 bases from J, with 6 bases in between. From germline, CDR1 is KGHDR and CDR2 SFDVKD. The CDR3 is 11 amino acids. TCRdb ran MiXCR on the 5' RACE reads and lists one entry per CDR3 protein. There are a few hundred thousand distinct CDR3 sequences in the sample; roughly a sixth occur only once, and 17% lies in the top ten. The rearrangement links TRBV24-1 to TRBJ2-2; D not certain. This TCR came from a man in his late teens or twenties who received the YFV17D yellow fever vaccine. Here the sequenced sample was PBMCs, taken 5 to 6 days after the first yellow fever vaccination. The CDR3 DNA is TGTGCCACCAGTCAAACAGGGGAGCTGTTTTTT. It encodes CATSQTGELFF.